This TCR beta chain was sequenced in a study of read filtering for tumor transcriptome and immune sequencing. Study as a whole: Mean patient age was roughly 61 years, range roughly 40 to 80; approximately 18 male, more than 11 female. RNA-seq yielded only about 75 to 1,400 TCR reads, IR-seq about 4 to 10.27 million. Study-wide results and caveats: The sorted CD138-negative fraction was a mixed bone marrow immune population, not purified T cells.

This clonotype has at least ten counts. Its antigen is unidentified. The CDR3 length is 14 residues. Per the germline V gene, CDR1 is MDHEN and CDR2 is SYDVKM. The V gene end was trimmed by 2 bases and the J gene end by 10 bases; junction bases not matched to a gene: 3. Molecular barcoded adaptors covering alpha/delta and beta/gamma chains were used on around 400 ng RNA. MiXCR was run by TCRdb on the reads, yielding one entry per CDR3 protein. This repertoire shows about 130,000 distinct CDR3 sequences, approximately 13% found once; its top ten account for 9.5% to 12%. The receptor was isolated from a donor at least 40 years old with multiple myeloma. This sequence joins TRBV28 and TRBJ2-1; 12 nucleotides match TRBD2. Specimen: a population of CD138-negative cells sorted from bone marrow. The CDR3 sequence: CASSLTSGRQEQFF. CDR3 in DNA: TGTGCCAGCAGTTTAACTAGCGGGAGGCAGGAGCAGTTCTTC.